This entry describes one T cell receptor beta chain. No antigen is known for it. This entry comes from a study of cytomegalovirus exposure and HLA in healthy donors. Study-wide results and caveats: Cytomegalovirus status was reportedly diagnosed by the classifier with high specificity and sensitivity. Trimming of TCR beta V- and J-genes showed a link, identified in a later analysis, to a missense DCLRE1C variant.

In the PCR, 60 Vbeta and 13 Jbeta primers were used. In the source study's methods: Unique TCR beta chains totaled some 80 million in a later count, with around 11 million of them shared. Clones were read by immunoSEQ multiplex PCR, and TCRdb kept only the in-frame ones, dropping some. That table is the source of V, J and clone size, and D and trimming were worked out from the DNA. Among fewer than 200,000 clones, 82% were seen once, and the ten largest hold 0.5% to 0.55%. CDR3 length equals 15 residues. The junction had 10 bases not matched to a gene; V was cut back by 5 bases and J by 6 bases. The V gene's germline CDR1 is PRHDT and CDR2 FYEKMQ (reference sequence).

This clonotype was obtained from a woman between 45 and 60 years old in good health and CMV-seronegative. Sequencing used PBMCs. The J gene is TRBJ2-7, the V gene TRBV13; 10 bases match TRBD1. CDR3 nucleotides: TGTGCCAGCAGCCGAAACCGGGACAGGGGATCCGAGCAGTACTTC. Its protein is CASSRNRDRGSEQYF.